The entry that follows covers one TCR beta chain sequence. This clonotype appeared many times. The antigen it binds to is not known. No qualities accompany the bases; no much larger clone lies one base away. The data stem from a study of low-dose radiotherapy and immunotherapy resistance in tumors (dated 2022 in TCRdb). For context, the study as a whole: In Cohort 1, each fraction delivered 0.5 Gy every 2 weeks, and the prescribed total PTV dose was 6.5 Gy. Cohort 2 received 1 Gy per fraction every two weeks, with a total of 13 Gy over 26 weeks. Patients were given nivolumab as a 240 mg flat dose every two weeks and ipilimumab at 1 mg/kg every six weeks, with both drugs delivered intravenously. Intravenous cyclophosphamide at 200 mg/m2 was administered every two weeks, one day ahead of each radiation and immunotherapy administration. Randomization of trial participants into treatment groups was not performed. Aspirin 300 mg was taken orally once daily by patients for four cycles, starting on cycle 1 day 1. Eight patients were included in the translational analysis, namely three from the first dose cohort plus the first five from the second dose cohort.

The sequencing machine was an Illumina HiSeq 2500. To make first-strand cDNA, Superscript III was used along with a set of TRAV- and TRBV-specific primers so that both the TCRalpha and TCRbeta chains were covered. An approximately 18-cycle PCR with Phusion amplified the TCRs, pairing a constant-region primer with the adapter that was attached to the V primers. Isolated mRNA was amplified with the MessageAmp II aRNA Amplification Kit, using a roughly 15-hour in vitro transcription at 37°C. mRNA for TCR sequencing was isolated with the Dynabeads mRNA DIRECT Purification Kit. Indexed Illumina adapters were added in a second roughly 23-cycle Phusion PCR, and the resulting products were purified with AMPure XP beads. In the authors' own workflow: Using custom Perl scripts, TCR sequences encoding the same protein were pooled, out-of-frame sequences were removed, and the abundance of each clonotype was computed. Any TCR sequence backed by just one read was left out of the analysis. Repertoire metrics included Shannon entropy, Gini index, clonality, richness, and frequency of TCRs shared between repertoires. The public reads were reprocessed in TCRdb via fastp at Q25 and MiXCR, keeping in-frame beta chains. CDR3 protein sequences are deduplicated, and each keeps its most common genes and DNA. The V and J calls were not made by the authors but by TCRdb's processing. For this sample the table gives 64,000 or so distinct CDR3 sequences, of which approximately 26% were detected only once. 6.6% of the sample belongs to the ten largest clones.

V and J are trimmed by 10 bases and 9 bases, and the gene matches miss 17 bases of the junction. Taken from cysteine to phenylalanine, the CDR3 has 15 residues. Here the CDR3 DNA is all that survives: 45 bases in frame from base 1. The germline V gene specifies MNHEY as CDR1 and SVGEGT as CDR2. Interpreted using the paper, the time point label stands for: before trial treatment. Donors were enrolled in RACIN, a single-arm phase I dose-escalation trial combining nivolumab, ipilimumab, aspirin, low-dose cyclophosphamide and low-dose radiotherapy. To be eligible, a patient needed to have an advanced solid tumor that was TIL-negative.

This TCR came from a male donor with rectosigmoid adenocarcinoma. The sequence joins TRBV6-2 or TRBV6-3 to TRBJ2-3; a stretch of 9 junction bases matches TRBD2. Sample: PBMCs, taken before treatment. This receptor carries the CDR3 CATAGGREAPGTQYF. The nucleotide sequence reads TGTGCCACCGCGGGGGGGCGGGAGGCCCCAGGCACGCAGTATTTT.